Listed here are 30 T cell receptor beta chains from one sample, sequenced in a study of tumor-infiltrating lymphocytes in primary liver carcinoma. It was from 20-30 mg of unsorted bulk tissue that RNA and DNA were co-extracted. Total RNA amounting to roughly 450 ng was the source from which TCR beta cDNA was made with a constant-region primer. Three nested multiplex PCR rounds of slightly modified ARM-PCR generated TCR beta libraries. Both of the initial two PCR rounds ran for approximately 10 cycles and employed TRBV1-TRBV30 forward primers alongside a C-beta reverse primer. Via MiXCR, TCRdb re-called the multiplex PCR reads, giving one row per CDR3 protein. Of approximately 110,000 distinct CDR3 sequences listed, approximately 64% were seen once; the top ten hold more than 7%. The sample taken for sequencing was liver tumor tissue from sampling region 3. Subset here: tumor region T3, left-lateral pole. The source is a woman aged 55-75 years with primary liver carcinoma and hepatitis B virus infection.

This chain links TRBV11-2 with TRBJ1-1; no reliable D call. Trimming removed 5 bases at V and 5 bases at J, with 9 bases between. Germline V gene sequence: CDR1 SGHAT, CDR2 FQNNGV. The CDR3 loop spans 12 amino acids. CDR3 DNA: TGTGCCAGCAGCCAATTGGTGACTGAAGCTTTCTTT. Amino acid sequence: CASSQLVTEAFF.

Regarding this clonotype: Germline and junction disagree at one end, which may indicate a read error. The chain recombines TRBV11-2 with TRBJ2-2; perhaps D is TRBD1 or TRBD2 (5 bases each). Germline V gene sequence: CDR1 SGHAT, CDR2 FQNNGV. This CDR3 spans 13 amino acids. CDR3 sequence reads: CASSRERAGDLFF. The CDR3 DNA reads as TGTGCCAGCAGCCGCGAGAGGGCTGGGGACCTGTTTTTT.

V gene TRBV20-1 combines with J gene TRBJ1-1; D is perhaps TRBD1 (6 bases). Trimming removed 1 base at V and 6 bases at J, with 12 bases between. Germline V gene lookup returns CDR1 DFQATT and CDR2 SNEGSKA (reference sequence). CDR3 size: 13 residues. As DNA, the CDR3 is TGCAGTGCTAGAGTGGCAGGGGTCGCTGAAGCTTTCTTT. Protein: CSARVAGVAEAFF.

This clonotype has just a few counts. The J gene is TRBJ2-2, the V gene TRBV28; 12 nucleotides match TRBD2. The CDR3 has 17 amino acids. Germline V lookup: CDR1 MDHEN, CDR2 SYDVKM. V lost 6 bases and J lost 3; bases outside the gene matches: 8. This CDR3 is CASRPLAGGPHTGELFF. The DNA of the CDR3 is TGTGCCAGCAGACCCCTAGCGGGAGGGCCACACACCGGGGAGCTGTTTTTT.

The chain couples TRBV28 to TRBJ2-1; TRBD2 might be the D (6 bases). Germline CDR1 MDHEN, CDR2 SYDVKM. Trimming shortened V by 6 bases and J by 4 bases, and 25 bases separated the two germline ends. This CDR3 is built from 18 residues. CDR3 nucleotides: TGTGCCAGCAGCAAAGGGCCCTGGACCAGCGGGCCGTACAATGAGCAGTTCTTC. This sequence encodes CASSKGPWTSGPYNEQFF.

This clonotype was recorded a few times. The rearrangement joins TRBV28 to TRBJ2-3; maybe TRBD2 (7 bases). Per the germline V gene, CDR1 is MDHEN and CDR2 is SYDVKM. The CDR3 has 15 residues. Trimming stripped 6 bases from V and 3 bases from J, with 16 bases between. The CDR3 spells CASSPVGGRTDTQYF. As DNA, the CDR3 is TGTGCCAGCAGCCCCGTCGGGGGGCGGACAGATACGCAGTATTTT. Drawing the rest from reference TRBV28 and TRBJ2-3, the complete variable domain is DVKVTQSSRYLVKRTGEKVFLECVQDMDHENMFWYRQDPGLGLRLIYFSYDVKMKEKGDIPEGYSVSREKKERFSLILESASTNQTSMYLCASSPVGGRTDTQYFGPGTRLTVL.

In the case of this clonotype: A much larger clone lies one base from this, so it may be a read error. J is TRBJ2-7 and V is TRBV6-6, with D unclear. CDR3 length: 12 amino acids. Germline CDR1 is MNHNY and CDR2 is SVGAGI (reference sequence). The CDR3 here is CASSYSGNEQCF. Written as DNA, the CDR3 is TGTGCCAGCAGTTACTCCGGCAACGAGCAGTGCTTC.

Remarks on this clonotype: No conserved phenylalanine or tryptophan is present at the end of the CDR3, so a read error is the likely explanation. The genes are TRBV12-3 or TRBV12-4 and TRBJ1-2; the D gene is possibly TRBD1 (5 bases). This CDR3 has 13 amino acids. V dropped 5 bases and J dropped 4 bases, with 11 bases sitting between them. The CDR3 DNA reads TGTGCCAGCAGTCGAGGGGCAGGCTATGGCTACACCCTC. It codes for CASSRGAGYGYTL.

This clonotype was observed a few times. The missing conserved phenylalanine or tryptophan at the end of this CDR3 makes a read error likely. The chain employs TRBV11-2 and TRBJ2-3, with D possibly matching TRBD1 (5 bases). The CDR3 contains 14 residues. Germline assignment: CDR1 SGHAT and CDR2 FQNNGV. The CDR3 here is CASSLDRETDMQYS. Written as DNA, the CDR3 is TGTGCCAGCAGCTTAGATCGAGAGACAGATATGCAGTATTCT.

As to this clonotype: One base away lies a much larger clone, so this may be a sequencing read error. CDR3 sequence (DNA): TGTGCCAGCAGCCAAGATGTGAGTGAGACCCAGTACTTC. This encodes CASSQDVSETQYF. The chain employs TRBV14 and TRBJ2-5, with D uncertain. This CDR3 spans 13 amino acids. Germline lookup yields CDR1 SGHDN and CDR2 FVKESK. V dropped 0 bases and J dropped 5 bases, with 7 bases sitting between them.

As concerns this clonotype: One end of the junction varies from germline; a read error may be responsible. CDR3 protein: CASSLIPLAGGQETQCF. The CDR3 DNA reads TGCGCCAGCAGCTTGATCCCTCTAGCGGGAGGGCAAGAGACCCAGTGCTTC. The V call is TRBV5-1, the J call TRBJ2-5, with 12 nucleotides matching TRBD2. CDR1 is SGHRS and CDR2 is YFSETQ in the germline V gene. The CDR3 runs 17 residues.

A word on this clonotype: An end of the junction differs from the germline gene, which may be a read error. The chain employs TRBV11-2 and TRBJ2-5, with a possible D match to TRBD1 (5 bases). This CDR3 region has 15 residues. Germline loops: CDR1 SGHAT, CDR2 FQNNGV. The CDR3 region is CAGSLTIGVGETQYF. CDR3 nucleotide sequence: TGTGCCGGCAGCCTGACGATAGGGGTGGGAGAGACCCAGTACTTC.

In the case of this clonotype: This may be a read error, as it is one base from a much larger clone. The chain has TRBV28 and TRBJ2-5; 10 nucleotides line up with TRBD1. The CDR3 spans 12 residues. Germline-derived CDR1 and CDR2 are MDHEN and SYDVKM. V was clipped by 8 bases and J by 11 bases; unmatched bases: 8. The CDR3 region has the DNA TGTGCCAGCGGTTCGATGGACAGGGGGCAGTACTTC. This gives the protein CASGSMDRGQYF.

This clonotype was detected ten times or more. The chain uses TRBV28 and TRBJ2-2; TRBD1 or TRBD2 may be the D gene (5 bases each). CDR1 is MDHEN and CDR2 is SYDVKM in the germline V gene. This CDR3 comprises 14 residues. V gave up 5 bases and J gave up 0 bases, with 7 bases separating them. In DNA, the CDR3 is TGTGCCAGCAGTGGGACCGCGAACACCGGGGAGCTGTTTTTT. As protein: CASSGTANTGELFF.

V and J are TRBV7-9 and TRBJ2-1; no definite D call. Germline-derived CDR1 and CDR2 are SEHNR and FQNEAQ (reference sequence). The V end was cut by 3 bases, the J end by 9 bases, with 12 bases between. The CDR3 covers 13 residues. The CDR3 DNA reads TGTGCCAGCAGCTTCGGCAGTAATGGTGAGCAGTTCTTC. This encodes CASSFGSNGEQFF.

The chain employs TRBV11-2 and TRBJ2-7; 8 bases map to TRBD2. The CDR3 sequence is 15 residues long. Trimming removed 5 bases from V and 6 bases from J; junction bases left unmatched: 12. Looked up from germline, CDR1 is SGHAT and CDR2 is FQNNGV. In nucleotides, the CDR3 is TGTGCCAGCAGCATAGGTAGGGGACTAGTTACCGAGCAGTACTTC. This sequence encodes CASSIGRGLVTEQYF.

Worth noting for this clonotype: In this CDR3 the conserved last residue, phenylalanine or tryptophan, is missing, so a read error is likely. The CDR3 region is CASIPSGAGTNVLTL. As DNA, the CDR3 is TGTGCCAGCATCCCCTCGGGGGCTGGGACCAACGTCCTGACTCTC. The V call is TRBV11-1, the J call TRBJ2-6; D possibly matches TRBD1 or TRBD2 (6 bases each). Germline CDR1 is SGHAT and CDR2 is FQDESV (reference sequence). This CDR3 has 15 residues.

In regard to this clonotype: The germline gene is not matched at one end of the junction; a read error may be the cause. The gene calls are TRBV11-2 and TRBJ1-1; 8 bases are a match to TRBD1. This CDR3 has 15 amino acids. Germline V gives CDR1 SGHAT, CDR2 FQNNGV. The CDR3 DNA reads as TGTGCCAGCAGTTCCCTACAGGGGGTAGTAGGTGAAACTTTCTTT. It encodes CASSSLQGVVGETFF.

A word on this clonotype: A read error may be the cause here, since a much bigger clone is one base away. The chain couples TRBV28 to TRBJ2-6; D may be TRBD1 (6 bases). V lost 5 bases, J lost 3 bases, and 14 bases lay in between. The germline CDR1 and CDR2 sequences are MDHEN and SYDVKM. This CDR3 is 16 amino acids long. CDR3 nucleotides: TGTGCCAGCAGTGAAACAGGGACCTATGGGGCCAACGTCCTGACTTTC. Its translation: CASSETGTYGANVLTF.

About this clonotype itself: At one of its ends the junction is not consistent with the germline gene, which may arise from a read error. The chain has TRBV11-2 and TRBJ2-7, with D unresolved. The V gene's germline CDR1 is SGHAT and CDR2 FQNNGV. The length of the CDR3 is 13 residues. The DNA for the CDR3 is TGTGTCAGCAGCTTAGATCATAACAGTGGGCAGTACTTC. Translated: CVSSLDHNSGQYF.

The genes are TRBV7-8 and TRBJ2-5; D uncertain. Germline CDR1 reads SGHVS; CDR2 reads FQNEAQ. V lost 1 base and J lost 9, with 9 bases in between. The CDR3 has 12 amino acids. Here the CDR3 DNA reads TGTGCCAGCAGCTTAGTCGGATGGGCCCAGTACTTC. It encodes CASSLVGWAQYF. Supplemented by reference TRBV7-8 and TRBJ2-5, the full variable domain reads GAGVSQSPRYKVAKRGQDVALRCDPISGHVSLFWYQQALGQGPEFLTYFQNEAQLDKSGLPSDRFFAERPEGSVSTLKIQRTQQEDSAVYLCASSLVGWAQYFGPGTRLLVL.

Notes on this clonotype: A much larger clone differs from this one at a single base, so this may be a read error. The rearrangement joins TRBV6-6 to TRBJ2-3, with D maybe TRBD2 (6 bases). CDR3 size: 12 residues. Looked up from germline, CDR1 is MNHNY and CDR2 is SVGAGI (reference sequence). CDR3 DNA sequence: TGTGCCAGCAGTCTCGGGGGAGGTACGCGGTATTTT. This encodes CASSLGGGTRYF.

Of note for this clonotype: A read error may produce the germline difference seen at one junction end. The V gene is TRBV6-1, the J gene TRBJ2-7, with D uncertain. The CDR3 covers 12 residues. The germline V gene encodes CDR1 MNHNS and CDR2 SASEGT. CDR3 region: CASVQHSYEHYF. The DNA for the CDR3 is TGTGCCAGCGTACAGCACTCCTACGAGCACTACTTC.

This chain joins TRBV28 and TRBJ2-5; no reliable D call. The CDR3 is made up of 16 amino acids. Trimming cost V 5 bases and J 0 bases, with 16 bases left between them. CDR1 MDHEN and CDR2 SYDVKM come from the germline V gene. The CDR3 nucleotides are TGTGCCAGCAGTATTATCACAACCCCGTACCAAGAGACCCAGTACTTC. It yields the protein CASSIITTPYQETQYF.

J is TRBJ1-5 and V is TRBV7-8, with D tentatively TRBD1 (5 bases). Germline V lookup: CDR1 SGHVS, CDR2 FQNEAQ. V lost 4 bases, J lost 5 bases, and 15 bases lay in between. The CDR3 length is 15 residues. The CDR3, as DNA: TGTGCCAGCAGCTCCCGACGGGGGATATATCAGCCCCAGCATTTT. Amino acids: CASSSRRGIYQPQHF.

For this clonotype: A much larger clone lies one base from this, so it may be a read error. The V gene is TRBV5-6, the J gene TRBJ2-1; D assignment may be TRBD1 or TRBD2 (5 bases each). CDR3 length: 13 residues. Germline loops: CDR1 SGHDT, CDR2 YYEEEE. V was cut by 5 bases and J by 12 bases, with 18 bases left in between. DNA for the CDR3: TGTGCCAGCAGACCATTGGACTCCCAGGGGCAGTTCTTC. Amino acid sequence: CASRPLDSQGQFF.

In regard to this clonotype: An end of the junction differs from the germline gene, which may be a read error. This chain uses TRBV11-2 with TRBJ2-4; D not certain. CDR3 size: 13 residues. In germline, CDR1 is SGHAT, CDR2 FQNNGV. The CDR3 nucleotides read TGTGCCAGGAGGCACGACTCAATAAACATTCAATACTTC. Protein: CARRHDSINIQYF.

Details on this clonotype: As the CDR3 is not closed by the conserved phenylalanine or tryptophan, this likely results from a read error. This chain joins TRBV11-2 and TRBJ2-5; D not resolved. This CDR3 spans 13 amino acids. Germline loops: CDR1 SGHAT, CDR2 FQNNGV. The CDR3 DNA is TGTGCCAGTAGCTTAGAATCCATGGGGACCCAGTACTTA. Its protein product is CASSLESMGTQYL.

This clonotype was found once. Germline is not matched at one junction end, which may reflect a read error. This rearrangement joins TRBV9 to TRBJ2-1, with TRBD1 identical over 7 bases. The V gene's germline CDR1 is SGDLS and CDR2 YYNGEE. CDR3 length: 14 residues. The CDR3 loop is CASSPRGRYNEQSF. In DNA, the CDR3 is TGTGCCAGCAGCCCCAGGGGGAGATACAATGAGCAGTCCTTC.

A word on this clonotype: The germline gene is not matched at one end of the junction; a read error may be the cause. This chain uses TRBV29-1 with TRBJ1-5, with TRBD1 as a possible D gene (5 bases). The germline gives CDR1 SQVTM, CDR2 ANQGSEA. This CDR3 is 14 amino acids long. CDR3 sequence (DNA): TGCAGCGTTGCCGAGACAGATAACAATCAGCCCCGGCATTTT. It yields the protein CSVAETDNNQPRHF.